This T cell receptor (beta chain) was obtained from a study of response to subunit inactivated influenza vaccine. CDR3 length: 16 amino acids. CDR1 MNHNS and CDR2 SASEGT come from the germline V gene. The J segment lost 0 bases and the V segment lost 3 bases, leaving 7 bases of the junction unmatched. As to this clonotype: Its specificity is not known.

Study results and caveats: The authors offered the suggestion that each seasonal influenza vaccination recruits few new T cells.

TCRdb re-called the RT-PCR reads through MiXCR, storing one row per CDR3 protein. Here the sample spans more than 600,000 distinct CDR3 sequences, roughly 20% being singletons. This receptor was obtained from a man aged 50 to 59 who received an inactivated influenza vaccine. The chain carries TRBV6-1 and TRBJ2-5; 7 positions agree with TRBD2. Sequenced material: PBMCs from blood, taken more than 4 days after vaccination. The CDR3 spells CASSEGGGKYQETQYF. In DNA, the CDR3 is TGTGCCAGCAGTGAGGGCGGGGGAAAGTACCAAGAGACCCAGTACTTC.